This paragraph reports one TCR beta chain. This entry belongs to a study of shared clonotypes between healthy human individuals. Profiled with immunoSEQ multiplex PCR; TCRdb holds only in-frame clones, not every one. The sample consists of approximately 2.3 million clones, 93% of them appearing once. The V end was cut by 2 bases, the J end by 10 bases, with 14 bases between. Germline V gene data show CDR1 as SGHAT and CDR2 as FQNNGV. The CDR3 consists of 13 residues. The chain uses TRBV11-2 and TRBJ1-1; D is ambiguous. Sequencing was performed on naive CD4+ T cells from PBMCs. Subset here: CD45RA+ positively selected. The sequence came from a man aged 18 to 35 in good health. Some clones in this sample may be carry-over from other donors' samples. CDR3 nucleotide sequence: TGTGCCAGCAGCTTATCCTTCGAGGGTGCAGCTTTCTTT. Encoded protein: CASSLSFEGAAFF.